These 4 T cell receptor beta chains came from one sample sequenced in a study of blood T cell repertoires in COVID-19. The repertoire was sequenced with immunoSEQ multiplex PCR; TCRdb's copy has only in-frame clones and lacks some. The repertoire consists of around 200,000 clones, with approximately 78% occurring once and the leading ten covering nearly 9.5%. The sample taken for sequencing was PBMCs or T cells enriched from blood (not recorded which). The receptors here all came from a man aged 40-49 years who had recovered from COVID-19.

This clone was picked up one time. This chain connects TRBV30 to TRBJ1-1, with a tentative D call TRBD1 (6 bases). This CDR3 is 10 amino acids long. Trimming stripped 7 bases from V and 8 bases from J, with 11 bases between. The V gene's germline CDR1 is GTSNPN and CDR2 SVGIG (reference sequence). The CDR3 protein is CASYRAEAFF. CDR3 nucleotide sequence: TGTGCCTCCTACAGGGCGGAAGCTTTCTTT.

The chain has TRBV10-1 and TRBJ2-2; the D gene is possibly TRBD2 (6 bases). With 5 bases removed from V and 2 bases from J, the gap between germline ends came to 9 bases. Germline lookup yields CDR1 WNHNN and CDR2 SYGVQD (reference sequence). This CDR3 comprises 14 residues. DNA for the CDR3: TGCGCCAGCAGTACTGGGACTAACACCGGGGAGCTGTTTTTT. Translation gives CASSTGTNTGELFF.

The rearrangement joins TRBV30 to TRBJ2-3; a possible D gene is TRBD1 (6 bases). The germline CDR1 and CDR2 sequences are GTSNPN and SVGIG (reference sequence). The CDR3 has 15 amino acids. The V gene lost 4 bases and the J gene lost 0 bases, with 14 bases spanning the gap. CDR3 bases: TGTGCCTGGAACACGGACAGTTCTAGCACAGATACGCAGTATTTT. This encodes CAWNTDSSSTDTQYF. Full variable domain (outside the CDR3, taken from reference TRBV30 and TRBJ2-3): SQTIHQWPATLVQPVGSPLSLECTVEGTSNPNLYWYRQAAGRGLQLLFYSVGIGQISSEVPQNLSASRPQDRQFILSSKKLLLSDSGFYLCAWNTDSSSTDTQYFGPGTRLTVL.

The rearrangement uses TRBV3-1 (or the pseudogene TRBV3-2) and TRBJ1-1; D call uncertain. The CDR3 runs 14 residues. Looked up from germline, CDR1 is LGHDT and CDR2 is YNNKEL (reference sequence). Trimming took off 1 base at V and 5 bases at J, with 11 bases between the two ends. The CDR3 loop reads CASSQGGGGTEAFF. DNA for the CDR3: TGTGCCAGCAGCCAAGGGGGAGGCGGGACTGAAGCTTTCTTT.